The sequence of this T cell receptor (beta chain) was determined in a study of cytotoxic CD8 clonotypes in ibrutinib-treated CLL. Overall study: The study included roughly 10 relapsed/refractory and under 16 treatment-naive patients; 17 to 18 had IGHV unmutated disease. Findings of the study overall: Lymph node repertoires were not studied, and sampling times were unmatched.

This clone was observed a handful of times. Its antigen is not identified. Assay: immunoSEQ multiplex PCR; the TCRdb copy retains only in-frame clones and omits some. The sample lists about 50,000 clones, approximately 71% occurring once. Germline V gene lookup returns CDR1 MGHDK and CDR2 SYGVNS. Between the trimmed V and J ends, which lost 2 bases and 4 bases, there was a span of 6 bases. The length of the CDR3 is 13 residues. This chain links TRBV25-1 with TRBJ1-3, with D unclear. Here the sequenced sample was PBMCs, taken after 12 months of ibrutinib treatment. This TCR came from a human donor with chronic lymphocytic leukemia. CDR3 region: CASSEPGGNTIYF. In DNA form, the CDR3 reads TGTGCCAGCAGTGAACCCGGGGGAAACACCATATATTTT.